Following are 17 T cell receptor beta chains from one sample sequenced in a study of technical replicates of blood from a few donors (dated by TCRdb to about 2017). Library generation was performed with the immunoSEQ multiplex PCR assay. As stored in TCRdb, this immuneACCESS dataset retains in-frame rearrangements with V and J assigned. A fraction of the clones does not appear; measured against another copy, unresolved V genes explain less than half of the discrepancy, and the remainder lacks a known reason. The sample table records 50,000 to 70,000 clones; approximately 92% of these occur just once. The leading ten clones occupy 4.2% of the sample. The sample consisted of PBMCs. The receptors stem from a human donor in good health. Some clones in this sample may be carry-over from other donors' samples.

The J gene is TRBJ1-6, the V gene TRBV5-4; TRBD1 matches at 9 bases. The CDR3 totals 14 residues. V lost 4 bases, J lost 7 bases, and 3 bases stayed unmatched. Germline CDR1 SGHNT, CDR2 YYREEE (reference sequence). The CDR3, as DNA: TGTGCCAGCAGCGGGGGACAGGGAAATTCACCCCTCCACTTT. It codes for CASSGGQGNSPLHF.

CDR3 region: CASSLGFRTGPTDTQYF. The DNA of the CDR3 is TGCGCCAGCAGCTTGGGTTTCAGGACAGGGCCCACAGATACGCAGTATTTT. The rearrangement links TRBV5-1 to TRBJ2-3; 8 nucleotides line up with TRBD1. The CDR3 has 17 residues. Losses at the gene ends were 0 bases for V and 2 bases for J; bases not matched to a gene: 8. CDR1 is SGHRS, CDR2 YFSETQ, per germline.

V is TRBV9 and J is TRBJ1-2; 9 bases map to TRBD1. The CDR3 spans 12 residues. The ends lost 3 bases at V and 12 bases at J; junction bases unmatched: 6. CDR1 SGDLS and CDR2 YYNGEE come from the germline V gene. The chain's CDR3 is CASSGRDRENTF. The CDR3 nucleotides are TGTGCCAGCAGCGGCCGGGACAGGGAGAACACCTTC.

CDR3 nucleotide sequence: TGTGCCAGCAGCTCGATCCTAGCGGGGGGGAGCACAGATACGCAGTATTTT. It is translated as CASSSILAGGSTDTQYF. J is TRBJ2-3 and V is TRBV11-1, with 12 bases fitting TRBD2. Germline trimming cut 4 bases from V and 0 bases from J; bases unmatched to any gene: 5. CDR3 size: 17 residues. CDR1 and CDR2 from the germline V gene are SGHAT and FQDESV (reference sequence).

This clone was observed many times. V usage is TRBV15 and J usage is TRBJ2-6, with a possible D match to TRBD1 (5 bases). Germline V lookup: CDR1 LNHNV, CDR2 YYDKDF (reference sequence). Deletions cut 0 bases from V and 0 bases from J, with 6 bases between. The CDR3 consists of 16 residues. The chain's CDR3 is CATSRDRGSGANVLTF. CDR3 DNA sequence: TGTGCCACCAGCAGAGATAGGGGCTCTGGGGCCAACGTCCTGACTTTC. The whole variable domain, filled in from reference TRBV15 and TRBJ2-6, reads DAMVIQNPRYQVTQFGKPVTLSCSQTLNHNVMYWYQQKSSQAPKLLFHYYDKDFNNEADTPDNFQSRRPNTSFCFLDIRSPGLGDTAMYLCATSRDRGSGANVLTFGAGSRLTVL.

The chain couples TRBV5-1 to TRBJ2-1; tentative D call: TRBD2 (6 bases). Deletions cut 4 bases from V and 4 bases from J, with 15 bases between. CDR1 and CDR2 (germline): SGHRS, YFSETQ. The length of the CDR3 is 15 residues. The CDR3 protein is CASSPGLTSYNEQFF. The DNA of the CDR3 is TGCGCCAGCAGCCCGGGACTCACCTCTTACAATGAGCAGTTCTTC.

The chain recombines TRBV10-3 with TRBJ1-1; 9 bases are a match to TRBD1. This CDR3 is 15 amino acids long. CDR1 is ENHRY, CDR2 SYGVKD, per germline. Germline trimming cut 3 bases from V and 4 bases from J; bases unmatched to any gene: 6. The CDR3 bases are TGTGCCATCAGTGAAACAGGGGGCTTGGGCACTGAAGCTTTCTTT. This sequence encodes CAISETGGLGTEAFF.

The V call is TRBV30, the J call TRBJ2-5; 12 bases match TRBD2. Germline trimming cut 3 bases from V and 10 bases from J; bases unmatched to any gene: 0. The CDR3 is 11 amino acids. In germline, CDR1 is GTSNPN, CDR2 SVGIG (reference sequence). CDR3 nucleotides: TGTGCCTGGAGACTAGCGGGGGGCCAGTACTTC. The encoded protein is CAWRLAGGQYF.

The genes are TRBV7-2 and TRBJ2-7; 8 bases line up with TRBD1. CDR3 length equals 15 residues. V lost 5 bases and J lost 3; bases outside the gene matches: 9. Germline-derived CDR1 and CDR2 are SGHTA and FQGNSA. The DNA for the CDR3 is TGTGCCAGCAGCGCGGCCGGGGACAGGTTCTACGAGCAGTACTTC. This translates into CASSAAGDRFYEQYF.

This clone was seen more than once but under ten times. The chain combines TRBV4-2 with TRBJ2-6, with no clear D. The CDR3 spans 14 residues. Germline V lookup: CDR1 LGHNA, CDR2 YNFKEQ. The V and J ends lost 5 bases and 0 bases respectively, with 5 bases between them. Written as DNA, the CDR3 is TGTGCCAGCAGCAGTAGCTCTGGGGCCAACGTCCTGACTTTC. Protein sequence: CASSSSSGANVLTF.

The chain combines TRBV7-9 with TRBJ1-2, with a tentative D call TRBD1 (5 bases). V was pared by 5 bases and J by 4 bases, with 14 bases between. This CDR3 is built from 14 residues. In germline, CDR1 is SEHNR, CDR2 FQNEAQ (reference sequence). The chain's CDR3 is CASSQTGVIYGYTF. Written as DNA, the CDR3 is TGTGCCAGCAGCCAAACAGGAGTAATCTATGGCTACACCTTC.

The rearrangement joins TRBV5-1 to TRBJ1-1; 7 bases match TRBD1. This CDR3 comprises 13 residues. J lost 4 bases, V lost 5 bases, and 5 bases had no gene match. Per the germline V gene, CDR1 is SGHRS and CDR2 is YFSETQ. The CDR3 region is CASRVGTVTEAFF. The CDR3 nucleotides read TGCGCCAGCAGGGTCGGGACAGTCACTGAAGCTTTCTTT.

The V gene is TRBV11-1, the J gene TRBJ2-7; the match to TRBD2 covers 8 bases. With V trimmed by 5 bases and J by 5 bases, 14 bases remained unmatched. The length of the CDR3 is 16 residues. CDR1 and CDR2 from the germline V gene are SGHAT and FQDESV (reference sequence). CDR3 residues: CASSIRRAGGGDEQYF. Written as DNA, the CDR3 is TGTGCCAGCAGCATCCGCCGGGCGGGGGGTGGCGACGAGCAGTACTTC.

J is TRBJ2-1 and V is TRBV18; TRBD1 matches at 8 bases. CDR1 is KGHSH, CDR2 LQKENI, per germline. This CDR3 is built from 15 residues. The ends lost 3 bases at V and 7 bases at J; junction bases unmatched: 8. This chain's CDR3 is CASSPRQGNGNEQFF. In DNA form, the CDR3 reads TGTGCCAGCTCACCCCGACAGGGGAACGGTAATGAGCAGTTCTTC.

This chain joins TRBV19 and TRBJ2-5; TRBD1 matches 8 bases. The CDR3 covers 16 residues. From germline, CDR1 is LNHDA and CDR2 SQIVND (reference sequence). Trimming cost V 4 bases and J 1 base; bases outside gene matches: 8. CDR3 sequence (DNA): TGTGCCAGTAGTACAAGAGTCGGGACAGGCCAAGAGACCCAGTACTTC. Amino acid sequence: CASSTRVGTGQETQYF.

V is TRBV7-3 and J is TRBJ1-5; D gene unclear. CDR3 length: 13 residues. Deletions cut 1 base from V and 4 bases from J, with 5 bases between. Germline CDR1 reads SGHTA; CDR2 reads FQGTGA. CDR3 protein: CASSLSQNQPQHF. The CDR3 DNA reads TGTGCCAGCAGCTTAAGCCAGAATCAGCCCCAGCATTTT.

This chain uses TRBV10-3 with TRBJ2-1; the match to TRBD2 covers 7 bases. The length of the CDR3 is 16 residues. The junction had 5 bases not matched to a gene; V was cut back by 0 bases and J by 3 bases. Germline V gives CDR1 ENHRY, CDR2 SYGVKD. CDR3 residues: CAISESASGYYNEQFF. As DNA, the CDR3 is TGTGCCATCAGTGAGTCCGCTAGCGGATACTACAATGAGCAGTTCTTC.